This T cell receptor (beta chain) was retrieved from a study of identifying expanded T cells in peripheral blood (dated by TCRdb to the late 2010s). Background for the entire study: Four technical replicates, made by sequencing separate aliquots from the same pool of genomic DNA, were compared pairwise.

As concerns this clone: Its specific antigen is unknown. No base quality values were provided; no much bigger clone lies one nucleotide off.

From the germline V gene, CDR1 is SGHTA and CDR2 is FQGNSA. The CDR3 covers 13 residues, taking in both the cysteine and the phenylalanine. Only the CDR3 part of the read is kept: 39 bases, read in frame from the first base. V is clipped by 2 bases and J by 0 bases, and the sequence between their germline boundaries is 4 bases long. During the collection period, no infections or other immune events were recorded for the healthy donors. Healthy-donor blood repertoires served as a training cohort to calibrate time-dependent variance in a beta-binomial model of T-cell clone differential abundance. The training cohort included around ten healthy donors, of whom 3 were female and 7 were male. The donors were between roughly 29 and 65 years old, with an average age of about 40 years. Whole blood, obtained from a commercial supplier, was collected from each healthy donor at three time points spaced two weeks apart. Genomic DNA was extracted from unsorted whole blood for immunosequencing.

TCRbeta CDR3 regions were profiled with the immunoSEQ Assay using bias-controlled multiplex PCR amplification of genomic DNA. Regarding the original processing steps: To quantify the absolute abundance of each unique TCRbeta CDR3 region, the sequences were collapsed and filtered. Two models were used to test differential abundance: a binomial model (Fisher-equivalent) and a beta-binomial model that adds time-dependent variance fitted from healthy donors. Clones with fewer than 5 combined templates were removed, and a clone was called differentially abundant if the clone's Benjamini-Hochberg FDR was below 0.01. In the beta-binomial model, variance was expressed as a function of the total template count across the two samples, in the form v = (b*log(k)+a)^2. Sourced from immuneACCESS, this table was stored by TCRdb with only in-frame sequences that have V and J called. A share of the clones is absent; for the studies checked, an unresolved V gene accounts for under half, and the remainder has no known explanation. V and J calls and clone size are given by that table; D and trimming were obtained from the DNA. Recorded for this sample are about 130,000 clones; about 86% of them occurred a single time. Approximately 8.9% of the sample lies in the top ten.

Study-level results and caveats: Variance in clone template counts between approximately 2-week samples significantly increased with total template count across all healthy donors. Both the number of clones called differentially abundant and the false-positive rate were significantly reduced by the beta-binomial model across all healthy-donor time intervals. The binomial model flagged about 1.3 differentially abundant clones between technical replicates, compared with 15 to 17 over approximately 2 weeks and 18 to 20 over roughly 4 weeks. It was expected by the authors that biological variance in healthy repertoires might increase further over much longer intervals, such as months to years.

The sequence joins TRBV7-2 to TRBJ1-1; the D gene assignment is ambiguous. This TCR came from a person aged 18-70 years in good health. The source material was blood. The DNA sequence is TGTGCCAGCAGCTTACAGATGAACACTGAAGCTTTCTTT. The encoded protein is CASSLQMNTEAFF.